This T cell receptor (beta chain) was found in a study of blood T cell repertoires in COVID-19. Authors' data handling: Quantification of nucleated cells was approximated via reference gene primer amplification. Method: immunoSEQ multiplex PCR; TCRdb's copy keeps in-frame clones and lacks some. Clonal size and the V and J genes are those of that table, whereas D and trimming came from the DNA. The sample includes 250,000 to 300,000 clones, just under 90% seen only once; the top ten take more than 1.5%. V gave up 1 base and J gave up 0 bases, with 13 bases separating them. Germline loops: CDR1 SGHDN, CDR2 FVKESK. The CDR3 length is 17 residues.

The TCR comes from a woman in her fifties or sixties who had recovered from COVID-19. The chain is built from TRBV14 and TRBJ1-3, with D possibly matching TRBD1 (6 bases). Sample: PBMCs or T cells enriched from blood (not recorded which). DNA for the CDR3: TGTGCCAGCAGCCAAGCGCAGGGGATTCGCTCTGGAAACACCATATATTTT. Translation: CASSQAQGIRSGNTIYF.